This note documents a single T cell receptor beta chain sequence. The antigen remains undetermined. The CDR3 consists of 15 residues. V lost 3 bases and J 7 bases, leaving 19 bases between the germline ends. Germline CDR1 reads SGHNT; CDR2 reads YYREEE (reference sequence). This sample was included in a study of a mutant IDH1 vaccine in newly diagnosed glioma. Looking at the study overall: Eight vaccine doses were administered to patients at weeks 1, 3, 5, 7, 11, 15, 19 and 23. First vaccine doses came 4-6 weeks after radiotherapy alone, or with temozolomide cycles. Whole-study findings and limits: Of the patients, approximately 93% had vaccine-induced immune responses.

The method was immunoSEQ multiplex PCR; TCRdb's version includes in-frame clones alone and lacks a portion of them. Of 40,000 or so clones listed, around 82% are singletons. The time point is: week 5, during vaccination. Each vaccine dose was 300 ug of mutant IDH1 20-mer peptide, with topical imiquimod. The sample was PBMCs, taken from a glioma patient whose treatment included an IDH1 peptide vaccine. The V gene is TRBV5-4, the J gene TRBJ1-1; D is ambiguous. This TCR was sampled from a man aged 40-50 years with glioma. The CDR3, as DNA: TGTGCCAGCAGCTCACAGACTGGGATTGCGAGTGAAGCTTTCTTT. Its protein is CASSSQTGIASEAFF. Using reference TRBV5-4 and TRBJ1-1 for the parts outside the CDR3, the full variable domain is ETGVTQSPTHLIKTRGQQVTLRCSSQSGHNTVSWYQQALGQGPQFIFQYYREEENGRGNFPPRFSGLQFPNYSSELNVNALELDDSALYLCASSSQTGIASEAFFGQGTRLTVV.